Sequencing of this T cell receptor (beta chain) was carried out in a study of blood T cell repertoires in COVID-19. Some clones are missing from TCRdb's copy, which holds only in-frame ones; the method was immunoSEQ multiplex PCR. The repertoire holds around 150,000 clones, approximately 88% seen once, with 10% to 15% in the top ten. Participants came from roughly 24 US areas, aged roughly 18 to 95 years. Germline CDR1 reads SGDLS; CDR2 reads YYNGEE. This CDR3 is built from 14 residues. Trimming removed 6 bases from V and 5 bases from J, with 17 bases in between. The genes are TRBV9 and TRBJ2-5, with D tentatively TRBD1 (6 bases). Sequenced: PBMCs or T cells enriched from blood (not recorded which). The sequence was obtained from a woman aged 60-75 years who had recovered from COVID-19. In DNA form, the CDR3 reads TGTGCCAGCAACGATCTTGGACAGTCCGAGACCCAGTACTTC. Its protein product is CASNDLGQSETQYF.